These 19 T cell receptor beta chains came from one sample sequenced in a study of blood T cell repertoires in COVID-19. This table comes from immunoSEQ multiplex PCR, and its TCRdb copy is limited to in-frame clones, with some not included. The sample lists under 60,000 clones, about 91% occurring once. The sequenced sample was peripheral blood. The receptors derive from a man aged 50-60 years with active COVID-19.

The V and J genes are TRBV18 and TRBJ2-2; TRBD1 matches at 9 bases. The CDR3 is made up of 17 amino acids. V dropped 4 bases and J dropped 0; count of bases not matched to a gene: 6. The germline gives CDR1 KGHSH, CDR2 LQKENI. CDR3 protein: CASSQGQGIPNTGELFF. The CDR3 nucleotides read TGTGCCAGCTCACAAGGACAGGGGATACCGAACACCGGGGAGCTGTTTTTT.

The chain is built from TRBV7-9 and TRBJ2-1, with a weak D call TRBD2 (6 bases). Germline V lookup: CDR1 SEHNR, CDR2 FQNEAQ (reference sequence). Trimming left V 4 bases short and J 7 bases short, with 20 bases between. CDR3 length: 16 amino acids. The CDR3 region is CASSSRTGVSRNEQFF. In nucleotides, the CDR3 is TGTGCCAGCAGCTCACGGACGGGGGTCTCCCGTAATGAGCAGTTCTTC.

This clone is categorized as medium-sized. The junction does not match germline at one end; this may be a read error. This chain joins TRBV25-1 and TRBJ2-3; unclear D gene. CDR3 length equals 14 residues. CDR1 MGHDK and CDR2 SYGVNS come from the germline V gene. This CDR3 is CASSEYGSTDTQYF. CDR3 in DNA: TGTGCCAGCAGTGAATACGGTAGCACGGATACGCAGTATTTT. The whole variable domain, remainder taken from reference TRBV25-1 and TRBJ2-3, is EADIYQTPRYLVIGTGKKITLECSQTMGHDKMYWYQQDPGMELHLIHYSYGVNSTEKGDLSSESTVSRIRTEHFPLTLESARPSHTSQYLCASSEYGSTDTQYFGPGTRLTVL.

V is TRBV7-8 and J is TRBJ1-1; maybe TRBD1 (6 bases). This CDR3 spans 16 amino acids. Germline V CDR1 and CDR2: SGHVS, FQNEAQ. Deletions cut 5 bases from V and 4 bases from J, with 20 bases between. CDR3 loop: CASSLRHRVVFTEAFF. CDR3 bases: TGTGCCAGCAGCCTGAGGCACAGGGTTGTTTTCACTGAAGCTTTCTTT.

The rearrangement uses TRBV19 and TRBJ1-6, with 10 bases identical to TRBD1. Germline values: CDR1 LNHDA, CDR2 SQIVND (reference sequence). This CDR3 is built from 18 residues. V trimming: 3 bases; J trimming: 0 bases; junction bases outside the gene matches: 5. The CDR3, as DNA: TGTGCCAGTAGTATCGGACAGGGGGTGAGCTCCTATAATTCACCCCTCCACTTT. This translates into CASSIGQGVSSYNSPLHF.

This chain joins TRBV28 and TRBJ2-1; D ambiguous. CDR1 is MDHEN, CDR2 SYDVKM, per germline. V dropped 8 bases and J dropped 4 bases, with 18 bases sitting between them. CDR3 size: 15 residues. This CDR3 reads CASCWAPRIYNEQFF. CDR3 sequence (DNA): TGTGCCAGCTGTTGGGCCCCCCGGATTTACAATGAGCAGTTCTTC.

This chain uses TRBV6-4 with TRBJ2-1; TRBD2 agrees at 7 bases. Trimming took 0 bases from V and 7 from J; bases not matched to a gene: 3. The CDR3 is made up of 14 amino acids. CDR1 and CDR2 (germline): MRHNA, SNTAGT. CDR3 region: CASSDSGGGNEQFF. In nucleotides, the CDR3 is TGTGCCAGCAGTGACTCGGGGGGGGGAAATGAGCAGTTCTTC.

The chain employs TRBV11-3 and TRBJ2-7; TRBD1 agrees at 7 bases. The germline V gene has CDR1 SGHNT and CDR2 YENEEA. The V segment lost 7 bases and the J segment 11 bases; nucleotides outside the gene matches: 5. CDR3 length: 10 amino acids. The CDR3 DNA reads TGTGCCAGCACCGCAGGGGGTAAGTACTTC. Its protein product is CASTAGGKYF.

This chain uses TRBV10-1 with TRBJ1-1, with D possibly TRBD1 on 5 matching bases. The V end was cut by 6 bases, the J end by 0 bases, with 14 bases between. The CDR3 is 15 amino acids. Germline CDR1 is WNHNN and CDR2 is SYGVQD (reference sequence). The chain's CDR3 is CASSDPGLMNTEAFF. The CDR3 DNA reads as TGCGCCAGCAGCGATCCGGGACTGATGAACACTGAAGCTTTCTTT.

This clone was found once. The gene calls are TRBV7-2 and TRBJ2-3, with a tentative D call TRBD2 (7 bases). CDR3 size: 14 residues. Trimming removed 3 bases from V and 4 bases from J, with 11 bases in between. Germline V CDR1 and CDR2: SGHTA, FQGNSA. CDR3 in amino acids: CASSFGGASDTQYF. In DNA, the CDR3 is TGTGCCAGCAGCTTTGGGGGGGCCTCAGATACGCAGTATTTT.

The rearrangement joins TRBV7-2 to TRBJ1-1, with 8 bases that match TRBD1. V lost 3 bases to trimming and J lost 4 bases; unmatched junction nucleotides: 7. This CDR3 has 15 residues. Germline assignment: CDR1 SGHTA and CDR2 FQGNSA. CDR3 protein: CASSLVGQGLTEAFF. CDR3 bases: TGTGCCAGCAGCTTGGTCGGACAGGGTCTCACTGAAGCTTTCTTT.

This chain connects TRBV5-4 to TRBJ2-5, with TRBD2 matching 11 bases. The CDR3 has 17 amino acids. The germline V gene has CDR1 SGHNT and CDR2 YYREEE (reference sequence). With 4 bases clipped from V and 2 bases from J, the junction kept 10 bases outside the gene matches. CDR3 sequence reads: CASSLDPGLAVQETQYF. The DNA of the CDR3 is TGTGCCAGCAGCCTAGACCCGGGACTAGCGGTGCAAGAGACCCAGTACTTC. The full variable domain, in which reference TRBV5-4 and TRBJ2-5 provide the parts outside the CDR3, is ETGVTQSPTHLIKTRGQQVTLRCSSQSGHNTVSWYQQALGQGPQFIFQYYREEENGRGNFPPRFSGLQFPNYSSELNVNALELDDSALYLCASSLDPGLAVQETQYFGPGTRLLVL.

This chain joins TRBV10-3 and TRBJ2-1, with D perhaps TRBD2 (5 bases). This CDR3 contains 13 residues. The germline CDR1 and CDR2 sequences are ENHRY and SYGVKD. The germline V and J ends were trimmed by 8 bases and 5 bases, with 13 bases remaining between them. As DNA, the CDR3 is TGTGCCATCGGACTCGACCGAGACAATGAGCAGTTCTTC. It codes for CAIGLDRDNEQFF.

The chain joins TRBV29-1 to TRBJ2-3; 7 nucleotides line up with TRBD2. This CDR3 region has 13 residues. Germline assignment: CDR1 SQVTM and CDR2 ANQGSEA. The J segment lost 3 bases and the V segment lost 5 bases, leaving 5 bases of the junction unmatched. Here the CDR3 DNA reads TGCAGCGTTAGCGGGATAGCGACAGATACGCAGTATTTT. This codes for CSVSGIATDTQYF.

This chain links TRBV6-2 or TRBV6-3 with TRBJ2-3, with 9 nucleotides matching TRBD2. Germline V gene lookup returns CDR1 MNHEY and CDR2 SVGEGT. Trimming took 6 bases from V and 6 from J; bases not matched to a gene: 13. The CDR3 runs to 16 residues. The CDR3 DNA reads as TGTGCCAGCAGCCCGGCGGGGGGGGTTCCTGCGGATACGCAGTATTTT. It specifies CASSPAGGVPADTQYF.

This sequence joins TRBV18 and TRBJ1-3; 9 nucleotides match TRBD1. Germline CDR1 KGHSH, CDR2 LQKENI. Trimming at V came to 0 bases and at J to 16 bases, leaving 7 bases not matched to a gene. This CDR3 spans 13 amino acids. The DNA for the CDR3 is TGTGCCAGCTCACCACCGTCCGCGACAGGGGGGTATTTT. Amino acids: CASSPPSATGGYF.

V usage is TRBV2 and J usage is TRBJ2-4; TRBD1 is a possible D gene (5 bases). This CDR3 contains 15 residues. V was pared by 3 bases and J by 7 bases, with 16 bases between. CDR1 and CDR2 (germline): SNHLY, FYNNEI. CDR3 DNA sequence: TGTGCCAGCAGTGAGGCAGGGCGTCTCGTCAACATTCAGTACTTC. Translated, it gives CASSEAGRLVNIQYF.

The chain links TRBV11-2 to TRBJ2-3; D not certain. V gave up 5 bases and J gave up 2 bases, with 8 bases separating them. CDR3 length: 13 amino acids. Per germline, CDR1 SGHAT and CDR2 FQNNGV. CDR3 bases: TGTGCCAGCAGCGAGAGCCTCACAGATACGCAGTATTTT. Its protein product is CASSESLTDTQYF.

The J gene is TRBJ2-5, the V gene TRBV28; 9 nucleotides match TRBD2. CDR1 MDHEN and CDR2 SYDVKM come from the germline V gene. With 10 bases clipped from V and 5 bases from J, the junction kept 11 bases outside the gene matches. CDR3 size: 14 residues. The CDR3 bases are TGTGCCACGAGCGCGGGGGGGCCCATTGAGACCCAGTACTTC. It specifies CATSAGGPIETQYF.